This TCR beta chain was retrieved from a study of cytomegalovirus exposure and HLA in healthy donors. The donors belonged to the roughly 130-subject validation cohort, separate from the roughly 710-subject first cohort. In regard to this clone: The antigen remains undetermined.

Whole-study findings and limits: Rarity characterized most TCR sequences, yet some public TCRs appeared in many donors. That first-cohort TCR clusters tended to co-occur in the roughly 130 validation repertoires was found in a later analysis. Some 150 TCR beta chains were listed as cytomegalovirus-associated.

This table comes from immunoSEQ multiplex PCR, and its TCRdb copy is limited to in-frame clones, with some not included. The sample carries under 250,000 clones, more than 75% recorded once. The V and J ends lost 7 bases and 1 base respectively, with 7 bases between them. The CDR3 loop spans 11 amino acids. CDR1 is GTSNPN, CDR2 SVGIG, per germline (reference sequence). What was sequenced was PBMCs. The receptor comes from a young woman in good health and CMV-seropositive. V is TRBV30 and J is TRBJ1-1; D may be TRBD1 (5 bases). The chain's CDR3 is CASGWNTEAFF. DNA of the CDR3: TGTGCCTCAGGGTGGAACACTGAAGCTTTCTTT.